These 2 T cell receptor beta chains were sequenced from one sample in a study of PD-1 blockade in classical Hodgkin lymphoma (dated by TCRdb to between 2020 and 2021). The time point label, read with the paper, signifies: cycle 4 day 1 (C4D1), after around six weeks of nivolumab. Every trial patient had relapsed after autologous stem cell transplantation, and cohorts A, B and C differed in prior brentuximab vedotin exposure. Library creation used the immunoSEQ multiplex PCR assay. TCRdb carries this immuneACCESS record with in-frame sequences only. Its versions omit some clonotypes, under half of them owing to an unresolved V gene in the studies checked, with the rest unexplained. The sample profile shows 96,000 or so clones; approximately 94% of them were found once. The leading ten clones occupy under 2% of the sample. The sample consisted of peripheral blood mononuclear cells (PBMCs), taken before the fourth cycle of nivolumab. The receptors derive from a human donor with classical Hodgkin lymphoma.

The chain recombines TRBV4-1 with TRBJ2-2, with D possibly TRBD1 on 5 matching bases. CDR1 is MGHRA, CDR2 YSYEKL, per germline. The V end was cut by 8 bases, the J end by 7 bases, with 23 bases between. The CDR3 covers 16 residues. This chain's CDR3 is CASFSRSPGHHGELFF. The CDR3 DNA follows: TGCGCCAGCTTCTCCCGGTCACCAGGGCATCACGGGGAGCTGTTTTTT.

The chain joins TRBV7-2 to TRBJ2-7, with 8 bases lining up with TRBD1. Germline V CDR1 and CDR2: SGHTA, FQGNSA. This CDR3 is 14 amino acids long. Trimming cost V 5 bases and J 5 bases; bases outside gene matches: 8. The DNA for the CDR3 is TGTGCCAGCAGCCGTGGACAGGGCTACGACGAGCAGTACTTC. Encoded protein: CASSRGQGYDEQYF.